A selection of T cell receptor beta chains follows, all from one sample in a study of PD-1 blockade in classical Hodgkin lymphoma. Using immunoSEQ multiplex PCR, the repertoire was profiled, and TCRdb retains in-frame clones only, with some absent. The table records about 25,000 clones, 72% of them present only once. The sample in question was peripheral blood mononuclear cells (PBMCs), obtained before the fourth cycle of nivolumab. These receptor sequences come from a human donor with classical Hodgkin lymphoma. The CDR3 runs from the conserved cysteine through the conserved F or W. D genes are given only for firm matches. Clone size appears in some rows only: once, few, many, or a class for an expanded clone.

D	size	V	J	DNA	CDR3
-	few	TRBV7-2	TRBJ1-6	TGTGCCAGCAGGTCCCCGGGAACTGCCCTCCACTTT	CASRSPGTALHF
-	-	TRBV28	TRBJ2-7	TGTGCCAGCAGTAGGGTGCCAGCAGTTTATATTGTGGCTTCCTACGAGCAGTACTTC	CASSRVPAVYIVASYEQYF
-	-	TRBV5-4	TRBJ2-2	TGTGCCAGCAGCCATGGGACAAACACCGGGGAGCTGTTTTTT	CASSHGTNTGELFF
-	-	TRBV11-2	TRBJ1-2	TGTGCCAGCAGCTTAGCAGTCGGATCCCCCTATGGCTACACCTTC	CASSLAVGSPYGYTF
TRBD2	-	TRBV13	TRBJ2-1	TGTGCCAGCAGCTTACCTCTAGCGGGGGGGTCCAATGAGCAGTTCTTC	CASSLPLAGGSNEQFF
-	few	TRBV6-5	TRBJ2-1	TGTGCCAGCACCGGGACTGTCTTCTACAATGAGCAGTTCTTC	CASTGTVFYNEQFF
-	-	TRBV28	TRBJ1-3	TGTGCCAGCAGTCCTCCGGGTGCGTCTGGAAACACCATATATTTT	CASSPPGASGNTIYF
-	-	TRBV2	TRBJ2-1	TGTGCCAGCAGTGAAAGGGGTACCTCCTACAATGAGCAGTTCTTC	CASSERGTSYNEQFF
-	-	TRBV2	TRBJ2-1	TGCGCCAGCAGTGTTGCTAGCTCCTACAATGAGCAGTTCTTC	CASSVASSYNEQFF
TRBD1	-	TRBV4-1	TRBJ2-3	TGCGCCAGCAGCCAACCGGGACAGGGGTCTGATACGCAGTATTTT	CASSQPGQGSDTQYF
-	-	TRBV18	TRBJ2-2	TGTGCCAGCTCACCACTTGGGGGGCTCACCGGGGAGCTGTTTTTT	CASSPLGGLTGELFF
-	-	TRBV5-1	TRBJ2-1	TGCGCCAGCAGCTTGGGACAGGTTGACAATGAGCAGTTCTTC	CASSLGQVDNEQFF
TRBD2	-	TRBV10-3	TRBJ2-3	TGTGCCACCTGGGCTAGCGGGGCGCCAGATACGCAGTATTTT	CATWASGAPDTQYF
-	few	TRBV28	TRBJ2-5	TGTGCCAGCAGCCCGACGACCGGGACGGGATCTGAGACCCAGTACTTC	CASSPTTGTGSETQYF
TRBD2	-	TRBV6-1	TRBJ2-3	TGTGCCAGCAGTGTCAGATTAACTATAGCGGGTAGATCAGATACGCAGTATTTT	CASSVRLTIAGRSDTQYF
-	-	TRBV18	TRBJ1-1	TGTGCCAGCTCACCACTCAACACTGAAGCTTTCTTT	CASSPLNTEAFF
-	once	TRBV7-9	TRBJ2-5	TGTGCCAGCAGCGGGGCCCAAGAGACCCAGTACTTC	CASSGAQETQYF
-	-	TRBV28	TRBJ1-5	TGTGCCAGCAGTTCCCTCTGGAGTAGCAATCAGCCCCAGCATTTT	CASSSLWSSNQPQHF
-	once	TRBV5-8	TRBJ2-3	TGTGCCAGCAGCAAGGGTAACGGGGGGCGAAGAGATACGCAGTATTTT	CASSKGNGGRRDTQYF
-	-	TRBV28	TRBJ2-1	TGTGCCAGCCTAGACCCAGGGGCCCTAACCGACAATGAGCAGTTCTTC	CASLDPGALTDNEQFF
TRBD2	few	TRBV12-5	TRBJ2-3	TGTGCTAGTGGTTTGGTCACGACTAGCGGCCCAACAGATACGCAGTATTTT	CASGLVTTSGPTDTQYF
-	-	TRBV6-5	TRBJ1-1	TGTGCCAGCAGTGAAGCCGGAGAGACAAGGGCTTTCTTT	CASSEAGETRAFF
-	-	TRBV19	TRBJ1-5	TGTGCCAGTAGTATAGATCGAACGGTTTACAATCAGCCCCAGCATTTT	CASSIDRTVYNQPQHF
-	few	TRBV7-6	TRBJ1-6	TGTGCCAGCAGCTTATACCCCTCGGGGGATAGGTCCTATAATTCACCCCTCCACTTT	CASSLYPSGDRSYNSPLHF
-	-	TRBV30	TRBJ2-3	TGTGCCTGGAGCCCGCTGGGGGACCTCACAGATACGCAGTATTTT	CAWSPLGDLTDTQYF
-	-	TRBV4-3	TRBJ1-4	TGCGCCAGCAGCCAAGCAACAGGACGGGAAAAACTGTTTTTT	CASSQATGREKLFF
-	-	TRBV5-1	TRBJ1-3	TGCGCCAGCAGCCCCGCTCCAGGGTCGGGAAACACCATATATTTT	CASSPAPGSGNTIYF
-	few	TRBV9	TRBJ1-3	TGTGCCAGCAGAAAGGCAGCGAACTCTGGAAACACCATATATTTT	CASRKAANSGNTIYF
-	-	TRBV16	TRBJ2-5	TGTGCCAGCAGCCAACTAACAGGGAACCAAGAGACCCAGTACTTC	CASSQLTGNQETQYF
-	once	TRBV5-4	TRBJ2-7	TGTGCCAGCAGCTTCTACGATCAGGGCGGATCCTACGAGCAGTACTTC	CASSFYDQGGSYEQYF
-	-	TRBV30	TRBJ1-1	TGTGCCTGGAGTCCGCAGGGGTGGGTATTCCGAGCTTTCTTT	CAWSPQGWVFRAFF
-	-	TRBV19	TRBJ1-2	TGTGCCTGGTGGGACACTCCTAACTATGGCTACACCTTC	CAWWDTPNYGYTF
TRBD2	-	TRBV11-3	TRBJ2-1	TGTGCCAGCAGCCCCCGGACTAGCGGGGAGGGCAATGAGCAGTTCTTC	CASSPRTSGEGNEQFF
TRBD1	-	TRBV5-3	TRBJ1-5	TGTGCCAGAAGCCTGGAGGGGACAGGGGGACCAAGAAATAGCAATCAGCCCCAGCATTTT	CARSLEGTGGPRNSNQPQHF
TRBD1	-	TRBV30	TRBJ1-4	TGTGCCTGGAATCGTGGGACAGAGAATGAAAAACTGTTTTTT	CAWNRGTENEKLFF
-	few	TRBV11-2	TRBJ2-5	TGTGCCAGCAGGGGAGAGACGGAGACCCAGTACTTC	CASRGETETQYF
-	-	TRBV28	TRBJ1-2	TGTGCCAGCAGCTCCCAGAGAGGGGATCTTACCTATGGCTACACCTTC	CASSSQRGDLTYGYTF
-	-	TRBV4-1	TRBJ2-3	TGCGCCAGCAGGCGTGAATCGCGGGTCTCAGATACGCAGTATTTT	CASRRESRVSDTQYF
TRBD1	few	TRBV6-5	TRBJ1-6	TGTGCCAGCAGTTACGAGGGACAGGCGAATTCACCCCTCCACTTT	CASSYEGQANSPLHF
-	few	TRBV28	TRBJ1-6	TGTGCCAGCAGTCGTACCGGGACCTATAATTCACCCCTCCACTTT	CASSRTGTYNSPLHF
-	-	TRBV5-4	TRBJ2-2	TGTGCCAGCAGCTTGGGAACTACCAGAACTACCGGGGAGCTGTTTTTT	CASSLGTTRTTGELFF